This entry features one T cell receptor beta chain sequence. This sample was included in a study of blood T cell repertoires in COVID-19. Whole-study context: Sample material is recorded as cDNA or gDNA derived from T cells, B-cell-depleted T cells, or PBMCs.

As originally analysed: Amplification with reference gene primers provided the estimates of nucleated cell counts. This table comes from immunoSEQ multiplex PCR, and its TCRdb copy is limited to in-frame clones, with some not included. V and J calls and clone size are those listed in that table; D and trimming were worked out from the DNA. The table shows fewer than 350,000 clones, with 89% occurring only once. This study enrolled people aged about 18 to 100 from about two dozen US geographic areas. The sequenced sample was PBMCs or T cells enriched from blood (not recorded which). This receptor was identified in a man between 60 and 75 years old who had recovered from COVID-19.

In nucleotides, the CDR3 is TGTGCCAGCAGGACAGGGGGCGTTCAGCCCCAGCATTTT. Protein product: CASRTGGVQPQHF. The rearrangement joins TRBV28 to TRBJ1-5; 10 bases align to TRBD1. Germline V gives CDR1 MDHEN, CDR2 SYDVKM. Trimming removed 6 bases from V and 6 bases from J; junction bases left unmatched: 2. The CDR3 is 13 amino acids.